The clone carrying this T cell receptor (beta chain) was observed many times. Its cognate antigen is unknown. The sample, blood from the first hyperthyroidism diagnosis, precedes any ophthalmopathy symptoms. The sample originates from a study of T cells in Graves' hyperthyroidism and ophthalmopathy. At the level of the study: The authors collected peripheral blood at initial diagnosis, before any treatment.

The V gene end was trimmed by 5 bases and the J gene end by 2 bases; junction bases not matched to a gene: 12. There are 17 residues in the CDR3. Germline CDR1 is MNHEY and CDR2 is SVGAGI. Whole-study results and caveats: The model foresaw ophthalmopathy a median around 6.4 months prior to onset. From stable hyperthyroidism, ophthalmopathy was set apart by a 13 V-J model.

RNA transcripts gave rise to amplified TCR beta CDR3 regions. The TCR CDR3 was amplified in a first-round RT-PCR using the HTBI primer set. From the multiplex PCR reads, TCRdb called clonotypes with MiXCR, one entry per CDR3 protein. The sample consists of around 33,000 distinct CDR3 sequences, around half of them appearing once. The clonotype comes from a woman between 50 and 59 years old with Graves' hyperthyroidism that later progressed to Graves' ophthalmopathy. The genes are TRBV6-5 and TRBJ1-5, with 7 bases aligning to TRBD1. Sequencing was performed on blood. Here the CDR3 reads CASSPGTALGGNQPQHF. The CDR3, as DNA: TGTGCCAGCAGTCCCGGGACAGCTTTAGGAGGCAATCAGCCCCAGCATTTT.